Listed below are T cell receptor beta chains from one sample, sequenced in a study of blood T cell repertoires in COVID-19. The repertoire was sequenced with immunoSEQ multiplex PCR; TCRdb's copy has only in-frame clones and lacks some. The sample holds about 95,000 clones, about 89% seen once. Material: peripheral blood. Receptors originate from a human donor in a cohort sampled during active COVID-19. CDR3s include the opening cysteine and the closing phenylalanine or tryptophan.

TRBJ1-4,TRBV19,CASGGREKLFF
TRBJ2-1,TRBV6-6,CAAGGEQFF
TRBJ1-1,TRBV9,CASSVGTGEAFF
TRBJ2-3,TRBV6-6,CASTPAAEGTQYF
TRBJ2-7,TRBV3-1/TRBV3-2,CASSQGLAGYEQYF
TRBJ1-1,TRBV6-5,CASIQGTEAFF
TRBJ2-2,TRBV4-3,CASSQGTAGLSGELFF
TRBJ1-6,TRBV5-1,CASSLEGQGGSPLHF
TRBJ1-2,TRBV7-9,CASTKEVRDGYTF
TRBJ2-7,TRBV6-5,CASMGSGWTYEQYF
TRBJ2-5,TRBV11-2,CASSLRGLADQETQYF
TRBJ2-7,TRBV28,CATYRRDRPDYEQYF
TRBJ2-7,TRBV10-3,CAITPTGYEQYF
TRBJ1-1,TRBV11-2,CASSVDRGQGTEAFF
TRBJ2-1,TRBV27,CASTPDRDNQFGWGEQFF
TRBJ1-2,TRBV7-9,CASSSERGRGYTF
TRBJ2-7,TRBV5-4,CASSLRAYEQYF
TRBJ1-2,TRBV3-1/TRBV3-2,CASSQDLGGAYGYTF
TRBJ1-2,TRBV7-9,CASSSGTDNYGYTF
TRBJ1-5,TRBV19,CASKTGGSLGNQPQHF
TRBJ1-4,TRBV7-9,CASSFLPGQSFNEKLFF
TRBJ2-7,TRBV5-1,CASSLIGESYEQYF
TRBJ1-2,TRBV3-1/TRBV3-2,CASSRGTGGLNYGYTF
TRBJ2-1,TRBV7-9,CASSPMTSAHNEQFF
TRBJ2-5,TRBV27,CASPTSGGETQYF
TRBJ1-4,TRBV28,CASSPRDRGEKLFF
TRBJ2-4,TRBV27,CASSLSVTSDIQYF
TRBJ1-1,TRBV19,CASSGRTEAFF
TRBJ1-3,TRBV3-1/TRBV3-2,CASSHRQGHMPGNTIYF
TRBJ1-5,TRBV7-6,CASSLAIWSGTENQPQHF
TRBJ1-6,TRBV10-2,CASREGSSYNSPLHF
TRBJ1-5,TRBV9,CASSVGQGINQPQHF
TRBJ1-1,TRBV19,CASKVRGRSVNTEAFF
TRBJ2-1,TRBV28,CATGRGAYNEQFF
TRBJ2-7,TRBV4-1,CASSRFTGNYEQYF
TRBJ1-5,TRBV19,CASRRDTAGQPQHF
TRBJ1-4,TRBV10-3,CAISRGSNEKLFF
TRBJ1-4,TRBV3-1/TRBV3-2,CASSQNVLPGEKLFF
TRBJ2-7,TRBV10-3,CAISESVQSSYEQYF
TRBJ1-6,TRBV30,CAWDRIQGSPLHF
TRBJ1-3,TRBV12-3/TRBV12-4,CAGGPSGNTIYF
TRBJ1-4,TRBV28,CASRMIQGKLFF
TRBJ2-5,TRBV7-2,CASSGDGTGSGETQYF
TRBJ2-2,TRBV5-1,CASSRPAETGELFF
TRBJ1-4,TRBV7-2,CASSSRAQEKLFF
TRBJ2-5,TRBV5-1,CASSLRTEKETQYF